The text below deals with one TCR beta chain. V lost 6 bases to trimming and J lost 5 bases, with 19 bases between them. CDR3 length: 16 amino acids. Looked up from germline, CDR1 is LNHDA and CDR2 is SQIVND (reference sequence). The sample originates from a study of cytotoxic CD8 clonotypes in ibrutinib-treated CLL. Data came from immunoSEQ multiplex PCR; TCRdb stores just in-frame clones and leaves some out. The data hold tens of thousands of clones, with 90% observed a single time. The input for sequencing was PBMCs, taken after 12 months of ibrutinib treatment. This TCR derives from a human donor with chronic lymphocytic leukemia. V is TRBV19 and J is TRBJ2-2, with a possible D match to TRBD2 (6 bases). CDR3 sequence: CASRSPGSPTTGELFF. CDR3 in DNA: TGTGCCAGTAGGTCCCCCGGGAGCCCCACGACCGGGGAGCTGTTTTTT.